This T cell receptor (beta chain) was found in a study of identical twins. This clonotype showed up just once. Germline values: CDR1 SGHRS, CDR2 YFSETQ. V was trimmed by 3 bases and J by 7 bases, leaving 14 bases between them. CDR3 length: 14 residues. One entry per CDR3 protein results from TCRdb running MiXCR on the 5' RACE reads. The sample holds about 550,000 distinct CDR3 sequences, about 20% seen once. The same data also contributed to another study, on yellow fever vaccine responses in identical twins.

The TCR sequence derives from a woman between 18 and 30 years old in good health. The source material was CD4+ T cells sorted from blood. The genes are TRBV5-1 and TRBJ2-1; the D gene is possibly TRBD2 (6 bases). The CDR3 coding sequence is TGCGCCAGCAGCTACCGGGACTCGATTAATGAGCAGTTCTTC. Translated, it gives CASSYRDSINEQFF.